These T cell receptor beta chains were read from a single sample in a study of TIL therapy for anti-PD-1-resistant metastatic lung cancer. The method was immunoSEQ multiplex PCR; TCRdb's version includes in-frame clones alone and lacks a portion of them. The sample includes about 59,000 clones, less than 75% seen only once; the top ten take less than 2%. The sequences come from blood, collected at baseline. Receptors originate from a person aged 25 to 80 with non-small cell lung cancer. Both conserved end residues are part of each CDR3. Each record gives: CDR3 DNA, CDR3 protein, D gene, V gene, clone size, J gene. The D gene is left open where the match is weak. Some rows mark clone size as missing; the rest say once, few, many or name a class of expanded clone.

CDR3nt: TGTGCCAGCAGCCCGGGCGGTAGCGGCAACTACGAGCAGTACTTC
CDR3aa: CASSPGGSGNYEQYF
d_gene: -
v_gene: TRBV5-4
abundance: -
j_gene: TRBJ2-7

CDR3nt: TGTGCCTGGAGTGCCGACAGGGCCTACGAGCAGTACTTC
CDR3aa: CAWSADRAYEQYF
d_gene: TRBD1
v_gene: TRBV30
abundance: -
j_gene: TRBJ2-7

CDR3nt: TGTGCCACCCGCCGCCCCGGGGATACGCAGTATTTT
CDR3aa: CATRRPGDTQYF
d_gene: -
v_gene: TRBV19
abundance: few
j_gene: TRBJ2-3

CDR3nt: TGTGCCAGCAGCGCGGGACACCCAGAGGGTGAGCAGTTCTTC
CDR3aa: CASSAGHPEGEQFF
d_gene: -
v_gene: TRBV11-3
abundance: -
j_gene: TRBJ2-1

CDR3nt: TGCGCCAGCAGCCAATCTAGCGGGGCCTCCTACGGGCAGTACTTC
CDR3aa: CASSQSSGASYGQYF
d_gene: TRBD2
v_gene: TRBV4-3
abundance: -
j_gene: TRBJ2-7

CDR3nt: TGTGCCTGGAGTGTGAAGGGGGAGACCCAGTACTTC
CDR3aa: CAWSVKGETQYF
d_gene: -
v_gene: TRBV30
abundance: -
j_gene: TRBJ2-5

CDR3nt: TGTGCCAGCGGGGCCGCTCGGGGGAGCTCCTACAATGAGCAGTTCTTC
CDR3aa: CASGAARGSSYNEQFF
d_gene: -
v_gene: TRBV7-9
abundance: -
j_gene: TRBJ2-1

CDR3nt: TGTGCCAGCTCAGTAACGGGGCTTACCTACGAGCAGTACTTC
CDR3aa: CASSVTGLTYEQYF
d_gene: -
v_gene: TRBV18
abundance: -
j_gene: TRBJ2-7

CDR3nt: TGTGCCAGCAGCTCAAGGACTAGCGGGAGCTACGAGCAGTACTTC
CDR3aa: CASSSRTSGSYEQYF
d_gene: TRBD2
v_gene: TRBV5-4
abundance: -
j_gene: TRBJ2-7

CDR3nt: TGTGCCAGCAGCTTAGAAAGGATTGGACTAGCAGGATCCGAGCAGTACTTC
CDR3aa: CASSLERIGLAGSEQYF
d_gene: TRBD2
v_gene: TRBV11-2
abundance: -
j_gene: TRBJ2-7

CDR3nt: TGTGCCAGCAGCGAGACAGGGGTTAATCAGCCCCAGCATTTT
CDR3aa: CASSETGVNQPQHF
d_gene: TRBD1
v_gene: TRBV7-9
abundance: -
j_gene: TRBJ1-5

CDR3nt: TGCGCCAGCAGTGAACATCGGCAGGGGGCTGAGCAGTTCTTC
CDR3aa: CASSEHRQGAEQFF
d_gene: TRBD1
v_gene: TRBV10-1
abundance: -
j_gene: TRBJ2-1

CDR3nt: TGTGCCAGTATACAGGGATTCGATTCTGGAAACACCATATATTTT
CDR3aa: CASIQGFDSGNTIYF
d_gene: -
v_gene: TRBV19
abundance: few
j_gene: TRBJ1-3

CDR3nt: TGTGCCAGAGGCCGGGACAGGGGGCCCGACGAGCAGTACTTC
CDR3aa: CARGRDRGPDEQYF
d_gene: TRBD1
v_gene: TRBV5-3
abundance: -
j_gene: TRBJ2-7

CDR3nt: TGTGCCTGGAGGCCACCAGGGGGCACATCCTCCTACGAGCAGTACTTC
CDR3aa: CAWRPPGGTSSYEQYF
d_gene: TRBD1
v_gene: TRBV30
abundance: -
j_gene: TRBJ2-7

CDR3nt: TGCAGCGTTGAAGATCCTAGGGGGAGAGCAACTAATGAAAAACTGTTTTTT
CDR3aa: CSVEDPRGRATNEKLFF
d_gene: -
v_gene: TRBV29-1
abundance: -
j_gene: TRBJ1-4

CDR3nt: TGTGCCAGCAGCTTATCCCCACAGGGCACTGAAAAACTGTTTTTT
CDR3aa: CASSLSPQGTEKLFF
d_gene: -
v_gene: TRBV6-5
abundance: few
j_gene: TRBJ1-4

CDR3nt: TGTGCCAGCAGCTCCAACACCGGGGAGCTGTTTTTT
CDR3aa: CASSSNTGELFF
d_gene: -
v_gene: TRBV7-3
abundance: -
j_gene: TRBJ2-2

CDR3nt: TGTGCCAGCAGCCCTTTGGGGGGAAACACCATATATTTT
CDR3aa: CASSPLGGNTIYF
d_gene: -
v_gene: TRBV5-5
abundance: -
j_gene: TRBJ1-3

CDR3nt: TGCGCCAGCAGCTTGGGGGGGGCAGGGCAGCCCCAGCATTTT
CDR3aa: CASSLGGAGQPQHF
d_gene: -
v_gene: TRBV5-1
abundance: -
j_gene: TRBJ1-5

CDR3nt: TGTGCCAGCAGTGAACGCGGGTACGAGCAGTACTTC
CDR3aa: CASSERGYEQYF
d_gene: -
v_gene: TRBV2
abundance: -
j_gene: TRBJ2-7

CDR3nt: TGTGCCAGCAGTCGAAACCGGGACCGAGCGAACACCGGGGAGCTGTTTTTT
CDR3aa: CASSRNRDRANTGELFF
d_gene: -
v_gene: TRBV7-2
abundance: -
j_gene: TRBJ2-2

CDR3nt: TGTGCCACCAGCAGAGAGGGTTCGGGCGGGGAGCTGTTTTTT
CDR3aa: CATSREGSGGELFF
d_gene: -
v_gene: TRBV15
abundance: -
j_gene: TRBJ2-2

CDR3nt: TGTGCCAGCAGCTTACAACAGGGGGCTGGCACTGAAGCTTTCTTT
CDR3aa: CASSLQQGAGTEAFF
d_gene: TRBD1
v_gene: TRBV7-9
abundance: medium-sized
j_gene: TRBJ1-1

CDR3nt: TGTGCCAGCAGCTTATTGGCCCGTGGTGGCTACACCTTC
CDR3aa: CASSLLARGGYTF
d_gene: -
v_gene: TRBV7-2
abundance: few
j_gene: TRBJ1-2

CDR3nt: TGTGCCAGCAGTCTGGACAGGGCCTACGAGCAGTACTTC
CDR3aa: CASSLDRAYEQYF
d_gene: TRBD1
v_gene: TRBV28
abundance: -
j_gene: TRBJ2-7

CDR3nt: TGTGCCAGCAGCGTAACTAGCGGGGGGGCTAATGAGCAGTTCTTC
CDR3aa: CASSVTSGGANEQFF
d_gene: TRBD2
v_gene: TRBV9
abundance: -
j_gene: TRBJ2-1

CDR3nt: TGTGCCTGGACAAAAGCGCCCGAGCAGTACTTC
CDR3aa: CAWTKAPEQYF
d_gene: -
v_gene: TRBV30
abundance: -
j_gene: TRBJ2-7

CDR3nt: TGTGCCAGCAAGGCGGGGGGGAGATCCACCGGGGAGCTGTTTTTT
CDR3aa: CASKAGGRSTGELFF
d_gene: TRBD2
v_gene: TRBV7-2
abundance: -
j_gene: TRBJ2-2

CDR3nt: TGTGCCAGCAGTCGCCGAGGGGTCGACTACGAGCAGTACTTC
CDR3aa: CASSRRGVDYEQYF
d_gene: -
v_gene: TRBV6-5
abundance: -
j_gene: TRBJ2-7

CDR3nt: TGTGCCAGCAGCTTCATGTATGGCAGATCGAACACTGAAGCTTTCTTT
CDR3aa: CASSFMYGRSNTEAFF
d_gene: -
v_gene: TRBV11-3
abundance: -
j_gene: TRBJ1-1

CDR3nt: TGTGCCAGCAAAGGGACCATCTATTCACCCCTCCACTTT
CDR3aa: CASKGTIYSPLHF
d_gene: -
v_gene: TRBV6-1
abundance: -
j_gene: TRBJ1-6

CDR3nt: TGTGCCAGCAGCTTCATTCCCTACGAGCAGTACTTC
CDR3aa: CASSFIPYEQYF
d_gene: -
v_gene: TRBV7-8
abundance: -
j_gene: TRBJ2-7

CDR3nt: TGTGCCAGCAGGGCGTCCGGGGTGAATCAGCCCCAGCATTTT
CDR3aa: CASRASGVNQPQHF
d_gene: -
v_gene: TRBV6-1
abundance: -
j_gene: TRBJ1-5

CDR3nt: TGTGCCAGCAGCTTATTCCCCCCTGGGGTCGGACGTGGAGATGAGCAGTTCTTC
CDR3aa: CASSLFPPGVGRGDEQFF
d_gene: -
v_gene: TRBV7-3
abundance: -
j_gene: TRBJ2-1

CDR3nt: TGCAGCGCCGGAGGGGAAAACTATGGCTACACCTTC
CDR3aa: CSAGGENYGYTF
d_gene: -
v_gene: TRBV29-1
abundance: -
j_gene: TRBJ1-2

CDR3nt: TGTGCCAGTAGCCCCGGGCCCCGACCGAACACTGAAGCTTTCTTT
CDR3aa: CASSPGPRPNTEAFF
d_gene: -
v_gene: TRBV19
abundance: -
j_gene: TRBJ1-1

CDR3nt: TGTGCCAGCAGCTTGGCCAGGAAAGGGCTGTTTTTT
CDR3aa: CASSLARKGLFF
d_gene: -
v_gene: TRBV5-6
abundance: -
j_gene: TRBJ2-2

CDR3nt: TGCGCCAGCAGCCAAGTCGTTTCAGGCGGAGCTAACTATGGCTACACCTTC
CDR3aa: CASSQVVSGGANYGYTF
d_gene: -
v_gene: TRBV4-1
abundance: -
j_gene: TRBJ1-2

CDR3nt: TGTGCCAGCAGTTATACAGGGGGCACGGGGTCAGATACGCAGTATTTT
CDR3aa: CASSYTGGTGSDTQYF
d_gene: TRBD1
v_gene: TRBV6-5
abundance: -
j_gene: TRBJ2-3

CDR3nt: TGTGCCAGCAGCCAAGGGACTCAAGGAGTCTACAATGAGCAGTTCTTC
CDR3aa: CASSQGTQGVYNEQFF
d_gene: -
v_gene: TRBV4-2
abundance: -
j_gene: TRBJ2-1

CDR3nt: TGTGCCAGCAAGTCGGCTAGCGGGACCTACGAGCAGTACTTC
CDR3aa: CASKSASGTYEQYF
d_gene: TRBD2
v_gene: TRBV2
abundance: -
j_gene: TRBJ2-7

CDR3nt: TGTGCCAGCAGTCCCCCCGTTGGGTGGGTTGGCTACACCTTC
CDR3aa: CASSPPVGWVGYTF
d_gene: -
v_gene: TRBV28
abundance: -
j_gene: TRBJ1-2

CDR3nt: TGCAGCGTTGCTGGTCAAGGCGGAAACACCATATATTTT
CDR3aa: CSVAGQGGNTIYF
d_gene: -
v_gene: TRBV29-1
abundance: -
j_gene: TRBJ1-3